These T cell receptor beta chains were read from a single sample in a study of blood T cell repertoires in COVID-19. TCRdb's table, derived via immunoSEQ multiplex PCR, lists solely in-frame clones and lacks some. The sample consists of around 270,000 clones, about 87% of them appearing once. Sequencing was carried out using peripheral blood. The receptors were sampled from a woman aged 45-65 years with acute or convalescent COVID-19. Each CDR3 is given with its conserved first and last residue. The D gene is left open where the match is weak. A row's size may be missing; if present it is once, few, many or a size class.

abundance: once
v_gene: TRBV18
d_gene: -
j_gene: TRBJ1-1
CDR3nt: TGTGCCAGCTCACCGCGGACTGCGACTGAAGCTTTCTTT
CDR3aa: CASSPRTATEAFF

abundance: -
v_gene: TRBV12-3/TRBV12-4
d_gene: -
j_gene: TRBJ2-7
CDR3nt: TGTGCCAGCAGTCAGAACTACGAGCAGTACTTC
CDR3aa: CASSQNYEQYF

abundance: -
v_gene: TRBV28
d_gene: -
j_gene: TRBJ1-5
CDR3nt: TGTGCCAGCAAGTTGTCCCCTGAGGAGACCCAGCATTTT
CDR3aa: CASKLSPEETQHF

abundance: -
v_gene: TRBV28
d_gene: -
j_gene: TRBJ2-1
CDR3nt: TGTGCCAGCAGTTTAGTCGGCGGGGCAGAAGGAACTTACAATGAGCAGTTCTTC
CDR3aa: CASSLVGGAEGTYNEQFF

abundance: -
v_gene: TRBV7-3
d_gene: -
j_gene: TRBJ1-6
CDR3nt: TGTGCCAGCAGCTACAGTGGGAATTCACCCCTCCACTTT
CDR3aa: CASSYSGNSPLHF

abundance: -
v_gene: TRBV6-2/TRBV6-3
d_gene: TRBD2
j_gene: TRBJ2-7
CDR3nt: TGTGCCAGCAGTTACGTCCGACTAGCGGGAGGGCCAAAGGACGAGCAGTACTTC
CDR3aa: CASSYVRLAGGPKDEQYF

abundance: -
v_gene: TRBV7-9
d_gene: -
j_gene: TRBJ1-2
CDR3nt: TGTGCCAGCAGTCGCCCTGATTTCCGGGGGGCGGTCGACTATGGCTACACCTTC
CDR3aa: CASSRPDFRGAVDYGYTF

abundance: -
v_gene: TRBV28
d_gene: TRBD1
j_gene: TRBJ1-1
CDR3nt: TGTGCCAGCAGTTTAAGGACAGGTTTTGAAGCTTTCTTT
CDR3aa: CASSLRTGFEAFF

abundance: -
v_gene: TRBV9
d_gene: TRBD2
j_gene: TRBJ2-1
CDR3nt: TGTGCCAGCAGCTCCCGACTAGCGGCCGGGGGTGAGCAGTTCTTC
CDR3aa: CASSSRLAAGGEQFF

abundance: -
v_gene: TRBV18
d_gene: -
j_gene: TRBJ2-2
CDR3nt: TGTGCCAGCTCACCTTCGCAGGGATACACCGGGGAGCTGTTTTTT
CDR3aa: CASSPSQGYTGELFF

abundance: -
v_gene: TRBV2
d_gene: -
j_gene: TRBJ1-1
CDR3nt: TGTGCCAGGTCGCTAGCCGGGGGGGGTAAGCTTGAAGCTTTCTTT
CDR3aa: CARSLAGGGKLEAFF

abundance: -
v_gene: TRBV3-1/TRBV3-2
d_gene: -
j_gene: TRBJ1-1
CDR3nt: TGTGCCAGCAGCCAAGATCCGGCGGCCAGGGGCACTGAAGCTTTCTTT
CDR3aa: CASSQDPAARGTEAFF

abundance: -
v_gene: TRBV3-1/TRBV3-2
d_gene: -
j_gene: TRBJ2-1
CDR3nt: TGTGCCAGCAGCCGATTTAGGGAGCAAAGGGAGTTCTTC
CDR3aa: CASSRFREQREFF

abundance: -
v_gene: TRBV5-1
d_gene: TRBD1
j_gene: TRBJ1-5
CDR3nt: TGCGCCAGTAGAACCGGGACAGGCATTAATCAGCCCCAGCATTTT
CDR3aa: CASRTGTGINQPQHF

abundance: -
v_gene: TRBV4-1
d_gene: TRBD2
j_gene: TRBJ2-7
CDR3nt: TGCGCCAGCAGTCGAGCGGGAGGGGTCTCCTACGAGCAGTACTTC
CDR3aa: CASSRAGGVSYEQYF

abundance: -
v_gene: TRBV7-8
d_gene: TRBD2
j_gene: TRBJ2-5
CDR3nt: TGTGCCAGCAGCTATACTAGCGGGAGTTATGGAGGTCAAGAGACCCAGTACTTC
CDR3aa: CASSYTSGSYGGQETQYF